Here is one T cell receptor beta chain with its context. This specimen comes from a study of blood T cell repertoires in COVID-19. Whole-study context: PBMCs, B-cell-depleted T cells, or T cells provided the cDNA or gDNA that made up the material.

The CDR3 length is 14 residues. With V trimmed by 2 bases and J by 10 bases, 6 bases remained unmatched. The germline V gene encodes CDR1 GTSNPN and CDR2 SVGIG (reference sequence). As handled by the study authors: The authors estimated nucleated cell counts from reference gene primer amplification. TCRdb's copy holds only in-frame clones and misses some; the assay was immunoSEQ multiplex PCR. The DNA gave D and trimming, while V, J and clone size come from that table. This sample yields 200,000 to 300,000 clones, of which approximately 85% are seen a single time; 0.7% belongs to the top ten. The specimen was peripheral blood. This sequence joins TRBV30 and TRBJ2-1, with 12 bases lining up with TRBD1. The sequence derives from a human donor in a cohort sampled during active COVID-19. This CDR3 is CAWSSGQGAMEQFF. The CDR3 region has the DNA TGTGCCTGGAGTTCGGGACAGGGGGCCATGGAGCAGTTCTTC.